Below are 8 T cell receptor beta chains sequenced from a single sample in a study of cytomegalovirus exposure and HLA in healthy donors (dated by TCRdb to about 2017). The library was built by means of the immunoSEQ multiplex PCR assay. A mixture of 60 forward primers for TCR Vbeta segments and 13 reverse primers for TCR Jbeta segments was used in the multiplex PCR. The immuneACCESS repertoire file appears here via TCRdb, limited to in-frame rearrangements. These files lack a portion of the clones; in checked studies, under half of the deficit traces to unresolved V genes, and the cause of the others is not known. The sample table lists about 93,000 clones, just over 75% of them with a count of one. The ten largest clones add up to 0.57% of the sample. What was sequenced was PBMCs. These TCRs come from a man aged 30 to 45 in good health and CMV-seronegative.

The V and J genes are TRBV7-2 and TRBJ2-3; D is uncertain. V lost 6 bases, J lost 5 bases, and 9 bases lay in between. The CDR3 runs to 12 residues. CDR1 and CDR2 from the germline V gene are SGHTA and FQGNSA. The CDR3 nucleotides read TGTGCCAGCAGTCCTCGAGGAGATACGCAGTATTTT. This codes for CASSPRGDTQYF. Full variable domain (rest looked up from reference TRBV7-2 and TRBJ2-3): GAGVSQSPSNKVTEKGKDVELRCDPISGHTALYWYRQSLGQGLEFLIYFQGNSAPDKSGLPSDRFSAERTGGSVSTLTIQRTQQEDSAVYLCASSPRGDTQYFGPGTRLTVL.

The chain recombines TRBV6-5 with TRBJ2-7; 8 nucleotides agree with TRBD2. V lost 0 bases and J lost 2; bases outside the gene matches: 6. The V gene's germline CDR1 is MNHEY and CDR2 SVGAGI. This CDR3 is 16 amino acids long. Here the CDR3 reads CASSYSHSRGAYEQYF. The CDR3, as DNA: TGTGCCAGCAGTTACTCGCACTCGCGGGGGGCCTACGAGCAGTACTTC.

The chain couples TRBV5-1 to TRBJ2-7; perhaps TRBD1 as D (5 bases). The V and J ends lost 4 bases and 0 bases respectively, with 17 bases between them. The length of the CDR3 is 16 residues. Germline V gene lookup returns CDR1 SGHRS and CDR2 YFSETQ. The CDR3 region is CASSPNTGPSSYEQYF. CDR3 in DNA: TGCGCCAGCAGCCCAAATACAGGACCCAGCTCCTACGAGCAGTACTTC.

The chain uses TRBV9 and TRBJ2-2, with 9 nucleotides matching TRBD2. The junction had 3 bases not matched to a gene; V was cut back by 5 bases and J by 1 base. This CDR3 has 15 amino acids. Germline V gene lookup returns CDR1 SGDLS and CDR2 YYNGEE. Here the CDR3 DNA reads TGTGCCAGCAGTTTTAGCGGGGGGAACACCGGGGAGCTGTTTTTT. Residues: CASSFSGGNTGELFF.

As DNA, the CDR3 is TGTGCCAGCAGCTTAGTGGGGACAGGCGTCTCTAATGAAAAACTGTTTTTT. Protein: CASSLVGTGVSNEKLFF. The rearrangement uses TRBV7-8 and TRBJ1-4; 8 bases align to TRBD1. The germline gives CDR1 SGHVS, CDR2 FQNEAQ. This CDR3 contains 17 residues. V lost 1 base, J lost 3 bases, and 7 bases stayed unmatched.

The V call is TRBV18, the J call TRBJ1-2; D not certain. Germline lookup yields CDR1 KGHSH and CDR2 LQKENI. Trimming left V 4 bases short and J 4 bases short, with 16 bases between. The CDR3 is made up of 15 amino acids. This CDR3 is CASSLSGPGSYGYTF. The CDR3 bases are TGTGCCAGCTCACTTTCAGGTCCGGGGAGCTATGGCTACACCTTC.

The chain employs TRBV4-1 and TRBJ2-7; 7 bases line up with TRBD2. The V gene end was trimmed by 3 bases and the J gene end by 3 bases; junction bases not matched to a gene: 5. Germline CDR1 MGHRA, CDR2 YSYEKL. This CDR3 has 14 amino acids. The CDR3 loop reads CASSQGEGRYEQYF. The CDR3 DNA follows: TGCGCCAGCAGCCAGGGGGAGGGCCGCTACGAGCAGTACTTC.

The rearrangement uses TRBV21-1 and TRBJ2-7; the DNA was not compared with TRBD1, the D call given in the table. TRBV21-1 is assigned pseudogene status. The CDR3 loop spans 24 amino acids. The CDR3 nucleotides read TGTGCCAGCAGGAAGACCGTAGGGAGATCCGGGACAGGGGGTTTTCGATTTGGGTCCTACGAGCAGTACTTC. Protein sequence: CASRKTVGRSGTGGFRFGSYEQYF.